These 15 T cell receptor beta chains were all obtained from the same sample, sequenced in a study of CD8 T cells in Susac syndrome. RNA amounts of 0.5 to 1 ug underwent reverse transcription with random hexamers. Each CDR3 protein is one row after TCRdb ran MiXCR on the immunoSEQ multiplex PCR reads. The sample contains about 22,000 distinct CDR3 sequences, more than 85% of which appear only once. Material for sequencing was CD8+ T cells from PBMCs. Receptors originate from a human donor in good health.

V is TRBV11-2 and J is TRBJ1-1; weak D call: TRBD1 (6 bases). This CDR3 comprises 15 residues. Germline V gives CDR1 SGHAT, CDR2 FQNNGV. V shed 0 bases and J shed 4 bases, with 12 bases lying between them. The CDR3 is CASSLERGAGTEAFF. CDR3 nucleotide sequence: TGTGCCAGCAGCTTAGAGCGGGGGGCGGGCACTGAAGCTTTCTTT.

The V call is TRBV10-2, the J call TRBJ2-7; no clear D gene. Deletions cut 6 bases from V and 4 bases from J, with 22 bases between. Per germline, CDR1 WSHSY and CDR2 SAAADI. The CDR3 totals 16 residues. The CDR3 spells CASREPTPTSFYEQYF. The CDR3 DNA reads as TGCGCCAGCAGGGAGCCAACACCTACCTCCTTTTACGAGCAGTACTTC.

V is TRBV27 and J is TRBJ1-5; D possibly corresponds to TRBD1 (6 bases). Germline V lookup: CDR1 MNHEY, CDR2 SMNVEV (reference sequence). The V end lost 2 bases, the J end lost 7 bases, and 15 bases lay between the germline ends. The CDR3 spans 15 residues. In nucleotides, the CDR3 is TGTGCCAGCAGTTTAGGAACAGGGCGACAGCAGCCCCAGCATTTT. Its translation is CASSLGTGRQQPQHF.

The chain couples TRBV7-2 to TRBJ1-1; D might be TRBD1 (5 bases). This CDR3 contains 17 residues. Trimming stripped 2 bases from V and 0 bases from J, with 16 bases between. Germline CDR1 and CDR2: SGHTA and FQGNSA. The CDR3 here is CASSLNNIDRLNTEAFF. CDR3 DNA: TGTGCCAGCAGCTTAAACAACATCGACAGACTGAACACTGAAGCTTTCTTT.

The J gene is TRBJ2-2, the V gene TRBV6-2 or TRBV6-3, with TRBD2 identical over 12 bases. Looked up from germline, CDR1 is MNHEY and CDR2 is SVGEGT. V trimming: 8 bases; J trimming: 7 bases; junction bases outside the gene matches: 2. The CDR3 extends over 13 amino acids. The CDR3 sequence: CASRLAGVGELFF. The DNA for the CDR3 is TGTGCCAGCCGACTAGCGGGGGTCGGGGAGCTGTTTTTT.

This chain links TRBV7-9 with TRBJ1-4; D is perhaps TRBD1 (5 bases). Trimming removed 7 bases from V and 5 bases from J, with 20 bases in between. Per germline, CDR1 SEHNR and CDR2 FQNEAQ (reference sequence). The CDR3 consists of 16 residues. The CDR3 DNA sequence: TGTGCCAGCACTCGGTGGGACGGGGGTCGGAATGAAAAACTGTTTTTT. As protein: CASTRWDGGRNEKLFF.

The chain uses TRBV7-6 and TRBJ2-1; TRBD2 agrees at 11 bases. This CDR3 has 18 amino acids. Germline V gene sequence: CDR1 SGHVS, CDR2 FNYEAQ. Trimming cost V 2 bases and J 0 bases; bases outside gene matches: 6. The CDR3 sequence: CASSLWLAGGSSYNEQFF. As DNA, the CDR3 is TGTGCCAGCAGCTTATGGCTAGCGGGGGGAAGCTCCTACAATGAGCAGTTCTTC.

The V and J genes are TRBV9 and TRBJ1-1; D not certain. Germline CDR1 SGDLS, CDR2 YYNGEE. The CDR3 is made up of 13 amino acids. Deletions cut 1 base from V and 4 bases from J, with 8 bases between. CDR3 loop: CASSVSAFTEAFF. CDR3 coding DNA: TGTGCCAGCAGCGTATCCGCCTTCACTGAAGCTTTCTTT.

This rearrangement joins TRBV4-1 to TRBJ1-2; D is unresolved. Germline CDR1 and CDR2: MGHRA and YSYEKL. The CDR3 extends over 15 amino acids. The V and J ends lost 0 bases and 4 bases respectively, with 12 bases between them. In nucleotides, the CDR3 is TGCGCCAGCAGCCAAGAGGCCGCCAAATTCTATGGCTACACCTTC. This encodes CASSQEAAKFYGYTF.

V usage is TRBV6-2 or TRBV6-3 and J usage is TRBJ1-2, with D unclear. Trimming cost V 3 bases and J 4 bases, with 6 bases left between them. Germline loops: CDR1 MNHEY, CDR2 SVGEGT. The CDR3 extends over 12 amino acids. CDR3 amino acids: CASSYGGYGYTF. In nucleotides, the CDR3 is TGTGCCAGCAGTTATGGAGGCTATGGCTACACCTTC.

The chain couples TRBV3-1 to TRBJ1-3; D unresolved. This CDR3 spans 15 amino acids. Germline CDR1 LGHDT, CDR2 YNNKEL (reference sequence). Between the trimmed V and J ends, which lost 0 bases and 0 bases, there was a span of 6 bases. The CDR3 sequence: CASSQDPTSGNTIYF. The CDR3 bases are TGTGCCAGCAGCCAAGATCCGACCTCTGGAAACACCATATATTTT.

The J gene is TRBJ2-5, the V gene TRBV27; tentatively, D is TRBD2 (5 bases). The CDR3 has 13 amino acids. Trimming took 0 bases from V and 7 from J, leaving 9 bases between them. Germline V lookup: CDR1 MNHEY, CDR2 SMNVEV (reference sequence). The CDR3 DNA reads TGTGCCAGCAGTTTATCTCACCGGGGGACCCAGTACTTC. Its protein is CASSLSHRGTQYF.

The CDR3 sequence is CASSLGDVGGYGYTF. Written as DNA, the CDR3 is TGTGCCAGCAGCTTGGGGGACGTGGGAGGTTATGGCTACACCTTC. The chain joins TRBV5-4 to TRBJ1-2, with D tentatively TRBD1 (5 bases). Trimming removed 0 bases at V and 5 bases at J, with 14 bases between. This CDR3 contains 15 residues. Looked up from germline, CDR1 is SGHNT and CDR2 is YYREEE (reference sequence).

V gene TRBV2 combines with J gene TRBJ1-2; possibly TRBD1 for D (5 bases). Looked up from germline, CDR1 is SNHLY and CDR2 is FYNNEI. The CDR3 loop spans 16 amino acids. The V end was cut by 2 bases, the J end by 4 bases, with 17 bases between. This chain's CDR3 is CASSEWGEGAGYGYTF. The DNA for the CDR3 is TGTGCCAGCAGTGAATGGGGTGAAGGGGCCGGCTATGGCTACACCTTC.

This chain joins TRBV2 and TRBJ2-7, with D maybe TRBD1 (6 bases). The CDR3 length is 15 residues. Germline CDR1 reads SNHLY; CDR2 reads FYNNEI. V lost 0 bases and J 4 bases, leaving 13 bases between the germline ends. CDR3 DNA sequence: TGTGCCAGCAGTGAAGCGCTTTGGGACAAATACGAGCAGTACTTC. As protein: CASSEALWDKYEQYF.